The 2 T cell receptor beta chains listed next were all sequenced from one sample in a study of T cell repertoires in cytomegalovirus infection. TCRdb re-called the reads with MiXCR, one entry per CDR3 protein. The sample gives hundreds of thousands of distinct CDR3 sequences, 20% to 25% of which show up once; 7% to 9% is in the top ten. The sample consisted of CD8+ T cells from PBMCs. The receptors derive from a human donor in good health (CMV status not recorded). Some clones in this sample may be carry-over from other donors' samples.

This clonotype was seen only a few times. The genes are TRBV2 and TRBJ2-1; D unclear. V lost 8 bases, J lost 6 bases, and 17 bases lay in between. The CDR3 loop spans 14 amino acids. Germline lookup yields CDR1 SNHLY and CDR2 FYNNEI. CDR3 sequence (DNA): TGTGCCAGCGGCCCCGGGTACTACCGCAATGAGCAGTTCTTC. It codes for CASGPGYYRNEQFF.

This clonotype was recorded at least ten times. The chain recombines TRBV6-5 with TRBJ2-3; TRBD2 agrees at 8 bases. Trimming removed 5 bases from V and 5 bases from J; junction bases left unmatched: 3. The length of the CDR3 is 13 residues. Germline loops: CDR1 MNHEY, CDR2 SVGAGI. In DNA form, the CDR3 reads TGTGCCAGCAGTCCGGGACTAGGAGATACGCAGTATTTT. It codes for CASSPGLGDTQYF.